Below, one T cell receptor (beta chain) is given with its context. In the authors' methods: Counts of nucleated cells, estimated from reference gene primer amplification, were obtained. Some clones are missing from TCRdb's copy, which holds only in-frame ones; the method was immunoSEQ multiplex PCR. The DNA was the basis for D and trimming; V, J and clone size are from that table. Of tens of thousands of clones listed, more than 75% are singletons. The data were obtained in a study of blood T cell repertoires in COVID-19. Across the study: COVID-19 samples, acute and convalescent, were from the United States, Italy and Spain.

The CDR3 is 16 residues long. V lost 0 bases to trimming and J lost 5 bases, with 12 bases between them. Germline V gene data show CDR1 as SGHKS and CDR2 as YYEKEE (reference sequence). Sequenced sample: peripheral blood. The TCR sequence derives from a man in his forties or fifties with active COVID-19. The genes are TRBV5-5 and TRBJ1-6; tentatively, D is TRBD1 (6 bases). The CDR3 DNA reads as TGTGCCAGCAGCTTGGATGGACAGCGCGATAATTCACCCCTCCACTTT. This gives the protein CASSLDGQRDNSPLHF.